The sequence of this TCR beta chain was determined in a study of blood T cell repertoires in COVID-19. Study in general: Collection of acute and convalescent COVID-19 samples took place in the United States, Italy and Spain. PBMCs, B-cell-depleted T cells, or T cells were the source of the cDNA or gDNA that made up the material.

V was trimmed by 6 bases and J by 0 bases, leaving 14 bases between them. Per germline, CDR1 LNHDA and CDR2 SQIVND (reference sequence). The CDR3 loop spans 16 amino acids. Profiled with immunoSEQ multiplex PCR; TCRdb holds only in-frame clones, not every one. The sample lists under 250,000 clones; approximately 80% were seen once. The chain combines TRBV19 with TRBJ1-4; a weak D match, TRBD1 (5 bases). This TCR derives from a woman in her 70s with acute or convalescent COVID-19. Sequencing was done on a sample of peripheral blood. CDR3 bases: TGTGCCAGTAGCACCTCCGACAGCTCAACTAATGAAAAACTGTTTTTT. This sequence encodes CASSTSDSSTNEKLFF.